Below, one T cell receptor (beta chain) is given with its context. This clonotype came up many times. What antigen it recognizes has not been identified. Base qualities are missing; no much larger clone stands one base away. The library was made by RT-PCR. These reads were obtained on an Illumina HiSeq 2500. The public reads were run again by TCRdb, first through fastp at Q25 and then through MiXCR, and only productive beta chains were kept. Each CDR3 protein gets just one entry, which takes the most common genes and DNA from the rows behind it. The sample table shows about 520,000 distinct CDR3 sequences, and about 7.2% are seen once. The top ten hold less than 15% of the sample. This specimen comes from a study of response to subunit inactivated influenza vaccine (dated by TCRdb to 2017 to 2018). Concerning the study at large: The study used deep quantitative T cell receptor repertoire profiling to track responses to a trivalent subunit inactivated influenza vaccine. The full study reports these points: According to the authors, only a limited number of new T cells may be recruited by each seasonal influenza vaccination.

Trimming removed 2 bases from V and 4 bases from J, leaving 17 bases between the germline ends. Sequences LGHDT (CDR1) and YNNKEL (CDR2) are obtained from the germline V gene (reference sequence). The CDR3 runs 16 amino acids, cysteine and phenylalanine included. Only the CDR3 region is kept as DNA, spanning 48 bases read in frame from base 1. The chain employs TRBV3-1 and TRBJ2-5; the D gene remains uncertain. Specimen: PBMCs from blood, collected approximately 25 months after vaccination. This clonotype was obtained from a man between 50 and 75 years old who received an inactivated influenza vaccine. Donor details come from another sample of the same person, matched by shared clones. The encoded CDR3 is CASSQNSRLSTETQYF. The DNA sequence is TGTGCCAGCAGCCAAAACTCCCGGCTTTCGACAGAGACCCAGTACTTC.